The 16 T cell receptor beta chains in this list originate from one sample, sequenced in a study of shared clonotypes between healthy human individuals. Assay: immunoSEQ multiplex PCR; the TCRdb copy retains only in-frame clones and omits some. The sample consists of some 630,000 clones, about two thirds of them appearing once. Material for sequencing was memory CD4+ T cells sorted from blood. Subset here: CD45RA-negative fraction. These receptors were collected from a woman in her twenties or thirties in good health.

The chain carries TRBV19 and TRBJ2-2; TRBD1 agrees at 7 bases. The CDR3 is made up of 17 amino acids. CDR1 is LNHDA, CDR2 SQIVND, per germline (reference sequence). V dropped 4 bases and J dropped 1; count of bases not matched to a gene: 9. CDR3 bases: TGTGCCAGTAGTAGAGGGTCGGGGACAGTGAACACCGGGGAGCTGTTTTTT. Encoded protein: CASSRGSGTVNTGELFF.

The chain links TRBV6-5 to TRBJ2-7; D is possibly TRBD2 (7 bases). Germline V CDR1 and CDR2: MNHEY, SVGAGI. The ends were cut back, 5 bases at V and 3 bases at J, with 14 bases in the middle. The CDR3 length is 14 residues. CDR3 region: CASSPSGGHYEQYF. The DNA of the CDR3 is TGTGCCAGCAGTCCCTCCGGGGGGCACTACGAGCAGTACTTC.

The chain recombines TRBV16 with TRBJ1-5; D is unresolved. V was trimmed by 5 bases and J by 2 bases, leaving 7 bases between them. Per the germline V gene, CDR1 is KGHSY and CDR2 is FQNENV. The CDR3 has 13 amino acids. This CDR3 reads CASSYTGNQPQHF. CDR3 coding DNA: TGTGCCAGCAGCTATACAGGCAATCAGCCCCAGCATTTT.

The chain recombines TRBV28 with TRBJ2-4, with no clear D. V lost 2 bases, J lost 0 bases, and 2 bases lay in between. This CDR3 has 13 amino acids. The V gene's germline CDR1 is MDHEN and CDR2 SYDVKM. The DNA for the CDR3 is TGTGCCAGCAGTTTACTAGCCAAAAACATTCAGTACTTC. Translated: CASSLLAKNIQYF.

The chain employs TRBV29-1 and TRBJ2-5; a weak D match, TRBD2 (5 bases). Trimming removed 6 bases from V and 6 bases from J, with 20 bases in between. Germline V lookup: CDR1 SQVTM, CDR2 ANQGSEA. The CDR3 is 14 residues long. Here the CDR3 reads CSVAPEALGKTQYF. The CDR3 bases are TGCAGCGTCGCCCCCGAAGCGCTCGGGAAGACCCAGTACTTC.

This chain joins TRBV4-1 and TRBJ1-2; 10 nucleotides align to TRBD1. V lost 2 bases to trimming and J lost 4 bases; unmatched junction nucleotides: 4. Germline loops: CDR1 MGHRA, CDR2 YSYEKL. The CDR3 contains 15 residues. CDR3 coding DNA: TGCGCCAGCAGCCAACTCGGGACAGGGGCCTATGGCTACACCTTC. This gives the protein CASSQLGTGAYGYTF.

The gene calls are TRBV28 and TRBJ2-7; 10 positions match TRBD1. The germline CDR1 and CDR2 sequences are MDHEN and SYDVKM. The CDR3 has 17 residues. Trimming took 10 bases from V and 0 from J; bases not matched to a gene: 15. The CDR3 spells CATRLPGTGESSYEQYF. The CDR3, as DNA: TGTGCCACGAGACTACCCGGGACAGGGGAGAGCTCCTACGAGCAGTACTTC. Using reference TRBV28 and TRBJ2-7 for the parts outside the CDR3, the full variable domain is DVKVTQSSRYLVKRTGEKVFLECVQDMDHENMFWYRQDPGLGLRLIYFSYDVKMKEKGDIPEGYSVSREKKERFSLILESASTNQTSMYLCATRLPGTGESSYEQYFGPGTRLTVT.

This chain links TRBV28 with TRBJ1-5, with 10 bases lining up with TRBD1. The germline V gene has CDR1 MDHEN and CDR2 SYDVKM. CDR3 length: 18 amino acids. V trimming: 6 bases; J trimming: 4 bases; junction bases outside the gene matches: 15. CDR3 loop: CASRNNRDRGGRNQPQHF. The CDR3 nucleotides read TGTGCCAGCAGAAACAACCGGGACAGGGGTGGTAGGAATCAGCCCCAGCATTTT.

V and J are TRBV5-1 and TRBJ2-5; TRBD2 aligns across 14 bases. Losses at the gene ends were 8 bases for V and 8 bases for J; bases not matched to a gene: 5. The V gene's germline CDR1 is SGHRS and CDR2 YFSETQ. The CDR3 covers 13 residues. As DNA, the CDR3 is TGCGCCAGTCGTGGGACTAGCGGGGGTACCCAGTACTTC. This codes for CASRGTSGGTQYF.

V is TRBV29-1 and J is TRBJ2-1; 7 bases line up with TRBD1. The CDR3 is made up of 14 amino acids. V trimming: 5 bases; J trimming: 5 bases; junction bases outside the gene matches: 9. In germline, CDR1 is SQVTM, CDR2 ANQGSEA. The CDR3 nucleotides read TGCAGCGTTACCCCGGGGACAGTGAACAATGAGCAGTTCTTC. Its protein product is CSVTPGTVNNEQFF.

This clone was seen a single time. V is TRBV7-9 and J is TRBJ2-1; either TRBD1 or TRBD2 may supply D (6 bases each). The CDR3 has 13 residues. Trimming cost V 3 bases and J 9 bases, with 12 bases left between them. The V gene's germline CDR1 is SEHNR and CDR2 FQNEAQ (reference sequence). CDR3 in amino acids: CASSLRGASEQFF. CDR3 DNA: TGTGCCAGCAGCTTGAGGGGGGCTTCTGAGCAGTTCTTC.

The chain has TRBV2 and TRBJ2-7; D not resolved. Looked up from germline, CDR1 is SNHLY and CDR2 is FYNNEI. This CDR3 has 11 residues. The ends were cut back, 5 bases at V and 7 bases at J, with 9 bases in the middle. Here the CDR3 DNA reads TGTGCCAGCAGTAGGAAGATTGAGCAGTACTTC. Its translation: CASSRKIEQYF.

The rearrangement links TRBV6-6 to TRBJ2-7; D is tentatively TRBD1 or TRBD2 (5 bases each). Per the germline V gene, CDR1 is MNHNY and CDR2 is SVGAGI (reference sequence). Trimming took 5 bases from V and 2 from J, leaving 7 bases between them. The CDR3 extends over 12 amino acids. CDR3 sequence (DNA): TGTGCCAGCAGTGGGACGACCTACGAGCAGTACTTC. Its translation is CASSGTTYEQYF.

There are a few counts of this clone. The chain recombines TRBV25-1 with TRBJ1-5; 9 bases align to TRBD1. The CDR3 has 14 residues. Trimming removed 1 base from V and 10 bases from J; junction bases left unmatched: 5. CDR1 and CDR2 from the germline V gene are MGHDK and SYGVNS. Written as DNA, the CDR3 is TGTGCCAGCAGTGAATCCCACAGGGGGCTTCCCCAGCATTTT. Translation: CASSESHRGLPQHF.

The V call is TRBV19, the J call TRBJ2-7, with D uncertain. The CDR3 runs to 14 residues. V lost 3 bases and J 2 bases, leaving 11 bases between the germline ends. Germline V lookup: CDR1 LNHDA, CDR2 SQIVND (reference sequence). In DNA, the CDR3 is TGTGCCAGTAGTATCAGTCTAGTCGCCTACGAGCAGTACTTC. It yields the protein CASSISLVAYEQYF. Based on the CDR3 plus reference TRBV19 and TRBJ2-7, the full variable domain is DGGITQSPKYLFRKEGQNVTLSCEQNLNHDAMYWYRQDPGQGLRLIYYSQIVNDFQKGDIAEGYSVSREKKESFPLTVTSAQKNPTAFYLCASSISLVAYEQYFGPGTRLTVT.

The rearrangement uses TRBV5-1 and TRBJ2-5, with 11 bases fitting TRBD2. The V and J ends lost 5 bases and 4 bases, in that order; junction bases with no gene match: 4. This CDR3 is 14 amino acids long. Per germline, CDR1 SGHRS and CDR2 YFSETQ. As DNA, the CDR3 is TGCGCCAGCAGAGGGCTAGCGGGAGGAGAGACCCAGTACTTC. It codes for CASRGLAGGETQYF.